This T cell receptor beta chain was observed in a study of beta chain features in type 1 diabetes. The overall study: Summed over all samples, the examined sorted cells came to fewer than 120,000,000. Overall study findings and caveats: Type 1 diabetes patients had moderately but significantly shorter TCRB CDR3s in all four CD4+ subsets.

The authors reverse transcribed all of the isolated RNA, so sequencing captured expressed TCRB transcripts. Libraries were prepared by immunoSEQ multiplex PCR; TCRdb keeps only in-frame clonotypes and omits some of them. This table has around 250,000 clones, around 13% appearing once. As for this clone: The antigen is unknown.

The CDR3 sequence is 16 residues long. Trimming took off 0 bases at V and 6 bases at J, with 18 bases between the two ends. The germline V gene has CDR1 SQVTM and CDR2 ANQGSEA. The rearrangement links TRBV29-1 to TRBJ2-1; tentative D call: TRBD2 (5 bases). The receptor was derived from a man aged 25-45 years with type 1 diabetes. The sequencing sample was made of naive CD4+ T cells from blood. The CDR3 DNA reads TGCAGCGTTGAAGAGGGAGCCCCGGCTCGTGGCAATGAGCAGTTCTTC. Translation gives CSVEEGAPARGNEQFF.